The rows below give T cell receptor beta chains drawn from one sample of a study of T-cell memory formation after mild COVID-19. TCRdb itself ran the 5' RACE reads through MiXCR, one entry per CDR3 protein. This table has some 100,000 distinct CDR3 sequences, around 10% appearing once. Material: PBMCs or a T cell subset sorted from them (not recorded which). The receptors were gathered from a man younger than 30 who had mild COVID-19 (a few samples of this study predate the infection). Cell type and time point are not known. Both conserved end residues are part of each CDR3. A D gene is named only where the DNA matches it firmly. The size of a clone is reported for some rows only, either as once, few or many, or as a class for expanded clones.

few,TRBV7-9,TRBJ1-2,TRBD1,CASSLGTGGNGYTF,TGTGCCAGCAGCTTAGGAACAGGGGGTAATGGCTACACCTTC
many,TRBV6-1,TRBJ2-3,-,CASTVGSYSWSTDTQYF,TGTGCCAGCACGGTCGGATCGTACTCCTGGAGCACAGATACGCAGTATTTT
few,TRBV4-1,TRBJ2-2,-,CASSHAFANTGELFF,TGCGCCAGCAGCCACGCTTTCGCGAACACCGGGGAGCTGTTTTTT
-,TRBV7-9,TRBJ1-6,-,CASSFQGRDSPLHF,TGTGCCAGCAGCTTTCAGGGTCGGGATTCACCCCTCCACTTT
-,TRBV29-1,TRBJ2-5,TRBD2,CSAGTSGQETQYF,TGCAGCGCAGGGACTAGCGGACAAGAGACCCAGTACTTC
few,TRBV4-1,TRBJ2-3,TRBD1,CASSLSTGYRGDTQYF,TGCGCCAGCAGCCTCTCGACAGGGTATCGAGGAGATACGCAGTATTTT
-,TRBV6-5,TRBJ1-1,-,CASSVRGPTEAFF,TGTGCCAGCAGTGTTAGGGGACCCACTGAAGCTTTCTTT
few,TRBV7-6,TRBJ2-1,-,CASSLTSPAGYNEQFF,TGTGCCAGCAGCTTAACCTCACCAGCGGGCTACAATGAGCAGTTCTTC
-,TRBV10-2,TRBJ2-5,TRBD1,CASRTGYAQYF,TGCGCCAGCAGGACAGGGTATGCCCAGTACTTC
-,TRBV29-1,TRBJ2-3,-,CSVVGLQADTQYF,TGCAGCGTTGTAGGTCTACAGGCAGATACGCAGTATTTT
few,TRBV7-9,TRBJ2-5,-,CASSHRGETETQYF,TGTGCCAGCAGCCACCGAGGGGAAACGGAGACCCAGTACTTC
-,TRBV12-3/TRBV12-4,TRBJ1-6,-,CASSWRLSNSPLHF,TGTGCCAGCAGCTGGAGACTTAGCAATTCACCCCTCCACTTT
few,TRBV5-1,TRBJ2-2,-,CASSLSGMDTGELFF,TGCGCCAGCAGCTTGTCGGGGATGGACACCGGGGAGCTGTTTTTT
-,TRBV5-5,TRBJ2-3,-,CASSVLRDTQYF,TGTGCCAGCAGCGTATTGCGGGATACGCAGTATTTT
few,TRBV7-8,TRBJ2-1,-,CASSLAGRGLIYNEQFF,TGTGCCAGCAGCTTAGCGGGGCGGGGCCTAATCTACAATGAGCAGTTCTTC
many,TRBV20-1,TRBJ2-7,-,CSASPNRLGDYEQYF,TGCAGTGCTTCACCAAACCGGCTAGGGGACTACGAGCAGTACTTC
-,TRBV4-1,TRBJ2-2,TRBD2,CASSQLTGGLNTGELFF,TGCGCCAGCAGCCAACTAACGGGGGGTCTAAACACCGGGGAGCTGTTTTTT
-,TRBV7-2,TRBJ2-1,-,CASSFGVGGEQFF,TGTGCCAGCAGCTTCGGGGTTGGTGGTGAGCAGTTCTTC
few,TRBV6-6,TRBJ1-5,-,CASSATEVEPQHF,TGTGCCAGCAGTGCGACAGAGGTAGAGCCCCAGCATTTT
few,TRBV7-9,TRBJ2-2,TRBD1,CASRFGQGKGNGELFF,TGTGCCAGCAGGTTCGGACAGGGGAAAGGAAACGGGGAGCTGTTTTTT
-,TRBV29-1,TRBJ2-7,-,CSVEDLEGPEQYF,TGCAGCGTTGAAGATCTGGAGGGACCCGAGCAGTACTTC
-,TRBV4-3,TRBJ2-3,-,CASSQVSIGQGNTDTQYF,TGCGCCAGCAGCCAAGTTTCCATCGGGCAGGGAAACACAGATACGCAGTATTTT
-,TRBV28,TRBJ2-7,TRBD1,CASSFGGQGIYEQYF,TGTGCCAGCAGTTTCGGCGGACAGGGCATCTACGAGCAGTACTTC
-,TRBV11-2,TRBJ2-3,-,CASSLEAGFTDTQYF,TGTGCCAGCAGCTTAGAGGCTGGATTCACAGATACGCAGTATTTT
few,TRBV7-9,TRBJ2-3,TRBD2,CASSLETSGGATDTQYF,TGTGCCAGCAGCTTAGAAACTAGCGGGGGGGCCACAGATACGCAGTATTTT
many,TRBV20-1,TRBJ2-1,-,CSAPRGGSYNEQFF,TGCAGTGCCCCCCGGGGAGGCTCCTACAATGAGCAGTTCTTC
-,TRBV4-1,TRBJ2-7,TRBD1,CASSRPGQGSYEQYF,TGCGCCAGCAGCCGGCCGGGACAGGGATCCTACGAGCAGTACTTC
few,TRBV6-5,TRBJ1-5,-,CASSPRTLHQPQHF,TGTGCCAGCAGTCCACGGACACTACATCAGCCCCAGCATTTT
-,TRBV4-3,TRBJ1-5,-,CASSQDPGRPINQPQHF,TGCGCCAGCAGCCAAGATCCCGGCAGACCTATCAATCAGCCCCAGCATTTT
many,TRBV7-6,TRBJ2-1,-,CASSLANSYNEQFF,TGTGCCAGCAGCTTAGCTAACAGCTACAATGAGCAGTTCTTC
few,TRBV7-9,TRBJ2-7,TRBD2,CASSSGGDTYEQYF,TGTGCCAGCAGCTCGGGAGGGGACACGTACGAGCAGTACTTC
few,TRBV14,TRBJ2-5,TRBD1,CASSNSGQFQTQYF,TGTGCCAGCAGTAATTCGGGACAGTTTCAGACCCAGTACTTC
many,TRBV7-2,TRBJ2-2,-,CASSRGPGNTGELFF,TGTGCCAGCAGCAGAGGGCCAGGGAACACCGGGGAGCTGTTTTTT
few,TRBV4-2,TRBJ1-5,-,CASSPLGGRGQPQHF,TGTGCCAGCAGCCCATTGGGGGGAAGAGGGCAGCCCCAGCATTTT
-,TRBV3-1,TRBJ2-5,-,CASSQEETQYF,TGTGCCAGCAGCCAGGAAGAGACCCAGTACTTC
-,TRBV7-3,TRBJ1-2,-,CASSYGQGNGYTF,TGTGCCAGCAGCTATGGGCAGGGTAATGGCTACACCTTC
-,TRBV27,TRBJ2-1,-,CASRPAGTYNEQFF,TGTGCCAGTAGGCCGGCGGGTACCTACAATGAGCAGTTCTTC
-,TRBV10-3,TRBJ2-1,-,CAISEGGNEQFF,TGTGCCATCAGTGAAGGGGGGAATGAGCAGTTCTTC
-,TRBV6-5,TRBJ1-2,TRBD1,CASRYRGGNYGYTF,TGTGCCAGCAGATACAGGGGTGGAAACTATGGCTACACCTTC
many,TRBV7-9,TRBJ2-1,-,CASSPRLRQESYNEQFF,TGTGCCAGCAGCCCCCGGCTACGGCAGGAAAGTTACAATGAGCAGTTCTTC
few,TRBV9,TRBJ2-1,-,CASSSPYWGSDNEQFF,TGTGCCAGCAGCAGCCCCTATTGGGGGAGCGACAATGAGCAGTTCTTC
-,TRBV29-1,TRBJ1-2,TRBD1,CSVPTGGAPGYTF,TGCAGCGTTCCGACAGGGGGGGCCCCTGGCTACACCTTC
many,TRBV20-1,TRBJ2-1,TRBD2,CSARDSSGAYNEQFF,TGCAGTGCTAGAGATTCTAGCGGAGCATACAATGAGCAGTTCTTC
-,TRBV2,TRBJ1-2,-,CASTTGTSNYGYTF,TGTGCCAGCACCACAGGAACCAGTAACTATGGCTACACCTTC
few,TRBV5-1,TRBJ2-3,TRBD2,CASSIEWADPGGTQYF,TGCGCCAGCAGCATCGAATGGGCCGACCCGGGGGGGACGCAGTATTTT
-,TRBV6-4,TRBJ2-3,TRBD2,CASSEQRGGTDTQYF,TGTGCCAGCAGTGAGCAACGGGGGGGCACAGATACGCAGTATTTT
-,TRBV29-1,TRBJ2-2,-,CSARRPNTGELFF,TGCAGTGCCCGCCGGCCCAACACCGGGGAGCTGTTTTTT
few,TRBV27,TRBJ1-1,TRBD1,CASSFGQGATEAFF,TGTGCCAGCAGTTTCGGACAGGGGGCCACTGAAGCTTTCTTT